Each of the 27 T cell receptor beta chains below was sequenced from the same sample in a study of blood T cell repertoires in COVID-19. Profiling relied on immunoSEQ multiplex PCR, and the TCRdb table lists in-frame clones only, not all of them. Of 130,000 to 150,000 clones in the sample, roughly 84% were seen once. The material sequenced was peripheral blood. These receptors all come from a human donor with acute or convalescent COVID-19. The donor label of this sample is uncertain.

This rearrangement joins TRBV7-2 to TRBJ2-1, with 7 bases matching TRBD2. Germline loops: CDR1 SGHTA, CDR2 FQGNSA. The CDR3 is made up of 16 amino acids. Trimming took 5 bases from V and 0 from J; bases not matched to a gene: 7. The CDR3 DNA is TGTGCCAGCAGCGCTAGCGGAGCTTCCTCCTACAATGAGCAGTTCTTC. It codes for CASSASGASSYNEQFF.

The rearrangement links TRBV18 to TRBJ2-3; 7 bases line up with TRBD1. There are 15 residues in the CDR3. From germline, CDR1 is KGHSH and CDR2 LQKENI. The V segment lost 0 bases and the J segment 3 bases; nucleotides outside the gene matches: 3. The CDR3 nucleotides are TGTGCCAGCTCACCACCAGGGGGCAAAACAGATACGCAGTATTTT. It translates to CASSPPGGKTDTQYF.

The CDR3 protein is CASSLGGPEAPQHF. The CDR3 DNA follows: TGCGCCAGCAGCTTGGGAGGACCGGAGGCGCCCCAGCATTTT. The chain has TRBV5-1 and TRBJ1-5; D unclear. V gave up 0 bases and J gave up 9 bases, with 13 bases separating them. CDR1 is SGHRS, CDR2 YFSETQ, per germline. This CDR3 has 14 amino acids.

This sequence joins TRBV7-9 and TRBJ2-4, with TRBD1 matching 8 bases. The CDR3 has 16 residues. Germline V CDR1 and CDR2: SEHNR, FQNEAQ (reference sequence). After removal of 0 bases from V and 1 base from J, the junction contained 2 bases not matched to a gene. In DNA form, the CDR3 reads TGTGCCAGCAGCTTAGCCGACAGGGGCGCCAAAAACATTCAGTACTTC. It translates to CASSLADRGAKNIQYF.

The rearrangement joins TRBV5-1 to TRBJ1-2, with 8 bases that match TRBD1. The CDR3 is 15 residues long. Germline assignment: CDR1 SGHRS and CDR2 YFSETQ. V lost 2 bases and J lost 8; bases outside the gene matches: 11. The CDR3 here is CASSFSGQAMEGYTF. The DNA of the CDR3 is TGCGCCAGCAGCTTTTCGGGACAGGCTATGGAGGGCTACACCTTC. Filled out from reference TRBV5-1 and TRBJ1-2, the complete variable domain reads KAGVTQTPRYLIKTRGQQVTLSCSPISGHRSVSWYQQTPGQGLQFLFEYFSETQRNKGNFPGRFSGRQFSNSRSEMNVSTLELGDSALYLCASSFSGQAMEGYTFGSGTRLTVV.

This chain connects TRBV27 to TRBJ1-2; D may be TRBD1 (6 bases). The CDR3 extends over 14 amino acids. Germline values: CDR1 MNHEY, CDR2 SMNVEV (reference sequence). Trimming cost V 0 bases and J 7 bases, with 12 bases left between them. This CDR3 reads CASSLSGARGGYTF. The CDR3, as DNA: TGTGCCAGCAGTTTATCGGGGGCTCGGGGTGGCTACACCTTC.

The CDR3 loop is CASSRRWGQREQYF. The CDR3 DNA reads as TGCGCCAGCAGCCGGAGGTGGGGGCAGCGGGAGCAGTACTTC. This rearrangement joins TRBV5-1 to TRBJ2-7; D possibly corresponds to TRBD1 (6 bases). The CDR3 consists of 14 residues. V was cut by 4 bases and J by 7 bases, with 18 bases left in between. Germline CDR1 SGHRS, CDR2 YFSETQ.

The sample holds one count of this clone. The chain recombines TRBV12-3 or TRBV12-4 with TRBJ1-2; no clear D gene. The V gene lost 10 bases and the J gene lost 0 bases, with 12 bases spanning the gap. The CDR3 extends over 13 amino acids. In DNA form, the CDR3 reads TGTGCCACCCAGGCGTATACTAACTATGGCTACACCTTC. Residues: CATQAYTNYGYTF.

This chain links TRBV5-4 with TRBJ2-2, with D possibly being TRBD2 (5 bases). This CDR3 is built from 15 residues. Germline V gene lookup returns CDR1 SGHNT and CDR2 YYREEE (reference sequence). With 6 bases removed from V and 2 bases from J, the gap between germline ends came to 14 bases. CDR3 nucleotides: TGTGCCAGCAAGCCGTCAGCGGTAAACACCGGGGAGCTGTTTTTT. Translating it yields CASKPSAVNTGELFF.

This clone was picked up a small number of times. This chain uses TRBV15 with TRBJ1-5, with a weak D call TRBD1 (6 bases). From germline, CDR1 is LNHNV and CDR2 YYDKDF (reference sequence). The CDR3 has 16 residues. V was cut by 3 bases and J by 1 base, with 13 bases left in between. The CDR3 region is CATSSTQGLSNQPQHF. CDR3 in DNA: TGTGCCACCAGCAGCACCCAGGGGCTGAGCAATCAGCCCCAGCATTTT.

J is TRBJ1-1 and V is TRBV7-3; TRBD1 aligns across 9 bases. Germline CDR1 SGHTA, CDR2 FQGTGA. CDR3 length: 13 residues. V lost 3 bases and J lost 4; bases outside the gene matches: 0. As DNA, the CDR3 is TGTGCCAGCAGCTTGGGACAGGGCACTGAAGCTTTCTTT. Residues: CASSLGQGTEAFF. The variable domain in full, with the rest retrieved from reference TRBV7-3 and TRBJ1-1, is GAGVSQTPSNKVTEKGKYVELRCDPISGHTALYWYRQSLGQGPEFLIYFQGTGAADDSGLPNDRFFAVRPEGSVSTLKIQRTERGDSAVYLCASSLGQGTEAFFGQGTRLTVV.

The chain combines TRBV7-6 with TRBJ2-2, with D perhaps matching TRBD2 (5 bases). The germline gives CDR1 SGHVS, CDR2 FNYEAQ. The CDR3 sequence is 19 residues long. V was cut by 0 bases and J by 1 base, with 18 bases left in between. CDR3 protein: CASSLAWAGSLGNTGELFF. The CDR3 nucleotides read TGTGCCAGCAGCTTAGCGTGGGCGGGTTCCCTTGGGAACACCGGGGAGCTGTTTTTT.

The CDR3 sequence: CASSSANTGELFF. The CDR3 nucleotides read TGTGCCAGCAGCTCTGCGAACACCGGGGAGCTGTTTTTT. V usage is TRBV5-5 and J usage is TRBJ2-2, with no clear D. CDR1 and CDR2 from the germline V gene are SGHKS and YYEKEE (reference sequence). V dropped 3 bases and J dropped 0 bases, with 3 bases sitting between them. The CDR3 extends over 13 amino acids.

V gene TRBV24-1 combines with J gene TRBJ1-2; no clear D gene. Germline V gene lookup returns CDR1 KGHDR and CDR2 SFDVKD. The germline V and J ends were trimmed by 3 bases and 4 bases, with 11 bases remaining between them. This CDR3 region has 14 residues. Here the CDR3 reads CATSDEGKGYGYTF. The DNA of the CDR3 is TGTGCCACCAGTGATGAGGGCAAGGGCTATGGCTACACCTTC.

This chain joins TRBV2 and TRBJ2-3; D is undetermined. V lost 8 bases to trimming and J lost 4 bases, with 10 bases between them. There are 12 residues in the CDR3. CDR1 is SNHLY and CDR2 is FYNNEI in the germline V gene. The CDR3: CASERLADTQYF. Here the CDR3 DNA reads TGTGCCAGCGAGAGGTTAGCAGATACGCAGTATTTT.

V is TRBV6-2 or TRBV6-3 and J is TRBJ2-3, with D maybe TRBD2 (6 bases). This CDR3 has 17 residues. Germline-derived CDR1 and CDR2 are MNHEY and SVGEGT. V was cut by 4 bases and J by 9 bases, with 26 bases left in between. CDR3 DNA: TGTGCCAGCAGTTTGCTCCTACTAGCACCCGCGGAGGAGACGCAGTATTTT. Translated, it gives CASSLLLLAPAEETQYF.

The chain joins TRBV7-9 to TRBJ1-6; tentatively, D is TRBD1 (6 bases). The CDR3 has 15 residues. Germline lookup yields CDR1 SEHNR and CDR2 FQNEAQ (reference sequence). The ends were cut back, 1 base at V and 3 bases at J, with 7 bases in the middle. The CDR3 reads CASSLGTVYNSPLHF. CDR3 coding DNA: TGTGCCAGCAGCTTAGGGACAGTCTATAATTCACCCCTCCACTTT.

The chain recombines TRBV9 with TRBJ1-4; 11 bases are shared with TRBD1. The CDR3 loop spans 16 amino acids. V lost 5 bases and J lost 2; bases outside the gene matches: 5. CDR1 is SGDLS, CDR2 YYNGEE, per germline. The CDR3 loop reads CASRSGQGGTNEKLFF. DNA of the CDR3: TGTGCCAGCAGGTCGGGACAGGGGGGTACTAATGAAAAACTGTTTTTT.

The chain links TRBV30 to TRBJ1-6, with D maybe TRBD1 (5 bases). The CDR3 spans 14 residues. V was trimmed by 0 bases and J by 11 bases, leaving 14 bases between them. Germline CDR1 is GTSNPN and CDR2 is SVGIG (reference sequence). The CDR3 bases are TGTGCCTGGAGTGTACCCCAGGGTGGGACACCCCTCCACTTT. Its protein product is CAWSVPQGGTPLHF.

The V call is TRBV5-4, the J call TRBJ1-5; D might be TRBD1 (6 bases). The CDR3 runs 14 residues. Germline V gives CDR1 SGHNT, CDR2 YYREEE (reference sequence). Trimming took off 5 bases at V and 5 bases at J, with 14 bases between the two ends. The CDR3 here is CASSRQGPDQPQHF. CDR3 in DNA: TGTGCCAGCAGTCGCCAGGGGCCGGATCAGCCCCAGCATTTT. Filled out from reference TRBV5-4 and TRBJ1-5, the complete variable domain reads ETGVTQSPTHLIKTRGQQVTLRCSSQSGHNTVSWYQQALGQGPQFIFQYYREEENGRGNFPPRFSGLQFPNYSSELNVNALELDDSALYLCASSRQGPDQPQHFGDGTRLSIL.

The chain carries TRBV7-2 and TRBJ2-5, with 12 bases that match TRBD2. With V trimmed by 5 bases and J by 2 bases, 3 bases remained unmatched. Per germline, CDR1 SGHTA and CDR2 FQGNSA. The length of the CDR3 is 15 residues. The chain's CDR3 is CASSIGLAGQETQYF. The CDR3 nucleotides read TGTGCCAGCAGCATAGGACTAGCGGGGCAAGAGACCCAGTACTTC.

The V and J genes are TRBV19 and TRBJ1-5, with 10 bases lining up with TRBD1. The CDR3 sequence is 15 residues long. Germline loops: CDR1 LNHDA, CDR2 SQIVND (reference sequence). V dropped 3 bases and J dropped 1; count of bases not matched to a gene: 0. Here the CDR3 reads CASSMDRGSNQPQHF. The CDR3 region has the DNA TGTGCCAGTAGTATGGACAGGGGGAGCAATCAGCCCCAGCATTTT.

This chain's CDR3 is CASSVARENSPLHF. The CDR3 nucleotides read TGTGCCAGCAGCGTAGCACGGGAGAATTCACCCCTCCACTTT. The chain uses TRBV9 and TRBJ1-6, with no clear D. Germline loops: CDR1 SGDLS, CDR2 YYNGEE. The CDR3 is made up of 14 amino acids. V lost 0 bases and J lost 7, with 8 bases in between.

The gene calls are TRBV19 and TRBJ1-1; 11 bases are a match to TRBD1. Germline V gene data show CDR1 as LNHDA and CDR2 as SQIVND (reference sequence). J was trimmed by 6 bases and V by 7 bases; bases with no gene match: 4. The CDR3 extends over 13 amino acids. CDR3 bases: TGTGCCAGTAAGGGACAGGGGGACGCTGAAGCTTTCTTT. Translation gives CASKGQGDAEAFF. Looking up the rest from reference TRBV19 and TRBJ1-1 gives the full variable domain: DGGITQSPKYLFRKEGQNVTLSCEQNLNHDAMYWYRQDPGQGLRLIYYSQIVNDFQKGDIAEGYSVSREKKESFPLTVTSAQKNPTAFYLCASKGQGDAEAFFGQGTRLTVV.

J is TRBJ2-2 and V is TRBV24-1, with 9 bases aligning to TRBD1. The trim removed 4 bases at V and 5 bases at J, leaving 22 bases unmatched. The CDR3 covers 21 residues. Germline-derived CDR1 and CDR2 are KGHDR and SFDVKD. CDR3 nucleotides: TGTGCCACCAGTGAGGACCCGGGACAGGGCTTTTCCGATCGTTATACCGGGGAGCTGTTTTTT. Protein sequence: CATSEDPGQGFSDRYTGELFF.

The chain carries TRBV6-2 or TRBV6-3 and TRBJ2-3; D is possibly TRBD2 (6 bases). CDR1 MNHEY and CDR2 SVGEGT come from the germline V gene. This CDR3 is built from 15 residues. V lost 6 bases and J 2 bases, leaving 15 bases between the germline ends. The CDR3 coding sequence is TGTGCCAGCAGCCCCCCGGCGGGGCTCACAGATACGCAGTATTTT. Protein sequence: CASSPPAGLTDTQYF.

The rearrangement links TRBV2 to TRBJ1-6; maybe TRBD1 (6 bases). This CDR3 has 16 residues. Germline assignment: CDR1 SNHLY and CDR2 FYNNEI. V lost 2 bases and J 10 bases, leaving 18 bases between the germline ends. CDR3 DNA sequence: TGTGCCAGCAGTGAAACCTTGGGCAGGGGCGGCTCACCCCTCCACTTT. This translates into CASSETLGRGGSPLHF.